This is a list of T cell receptor beta chains from one sample in a study of T cell responses to AZD1222 COVID-19 vaccine. Clones were read by immunoSEQ multiplex PCR, and TCRdb kept only the in-frame ones, dropping some. The sample has under 150,000 clones, about 90% seen once. Sequenced here: peripheral blood, sampled on day 0 of AZD1222 vaccination. The receptors originated from an adult in good health. Each CDR3 is given with its conserved first and last residue.

V,J,length,CDR3
TRBV9,TRBJ1-3,15,CASSSGEFSGNTIYF
TRBV28,TRBJ2-7,15,CASSPIDRDSYEQYF
TRBV9,TRBJ2-3,15,CASSRSGTVTDTQYF
TRBV4-2,TRBJ1-2,14,CASSHEQVSLGYTF
TRBV11-2,TRBJ2-7,13,CASSLRPVYEQYF
TRBV9,TRBJ2-1,11,CASSLASEQFF
TRBV10-3,TRBJ2-5,17,CAISEHAGGRGEETQYF
TRBV6-1,TRBJ1-2,13,CASSDRDRGGYTF
TRBV19,TRBJ1-2,12,CASRKSNYGYTF
TRBV28,TRBJ1-1,11,CASSWVAEAFF
TRBV6-6,TRBJ1-6,16,CASSYGASSYNSPLHF
TRBV13,TRBJ1-3,17,CASSSRDSYISGNTIYF
TRBV15,TRBJ1-1,16,CATRPLGAPLNTEAFF
TRBV11-2,TRBJ2-2,13,CASSPLTRWELFF
TRBV19,TRBJ1-4,15,CASSIQGWTNEKLFF
TRBV18,TRBJ1-6,15,CASSPQDARGSPLHF
TRBV28,TRBJ2-1,16,CASSSERASPYNEQFF
TRBV24-1,TRBJ2-1,17,CATSDPAGQGGINEQFF
TRBV5-1,TRBJ2-6,16,CASSLGPDSGANVLTF
TRBV10-3,TRBJ1-4,13,CAISDRLNEKLFF
TRBV9,TRBJ1-2,14,CASSVGEVGYGYTF
TRBV11-3,TRBJ1-5,17,CASSSRPTRDPPGPQHF
TRBV28,TRBJ2-1,15,CASSGERGVYNEQFF
TRBV25-1,TRBJ1-1,15,CASSERKIVNTEAFF
TRBV6-1,TRBJ2-2,15,CASSEVRGWTGELFF
TRBV6-1,TRBJ2-3,16,CASSEHGTGDTDTQYF
TRBV11-3,TRBJ2-2,15,CASSTRGTAAGELFF
TRBV3-1/TRBV3-2,TRBJ1-2,14,CASSLTDRGGGYTF
TRBV29-1,TRBJ2-3,16,CSVDLIGDLTTDTQYF
TRBV4-2,TRBJ1-5,13,CASSQAWDQPQHF
TRBV19,TRBJ2-1,17,CASSPGGGGLGYNEQFF
TRBV9,TRBJ2-3,15,CASSVAPAGEDTQYF
TRBV6-7,TRBJ1-1,11,CARVEGRVAFF
TRBV11-2,TRBJ2-2,13,CASSLSAGGELFF
TRBV29-1,TRBJ1-1,12,CSVERSNTEAFF
TRBV18,TRBJ1-5,16,CASSPTTGQNNQPQHF
TRBV7-3,TRBJ2-5,12,CASSSLSGPKYF
TRBV5-1,TRBJ1-5,17,CASSLVPTGQGTEPQHF
TRBV2,TRBJ2-1,13,CASSGWQGSEQFF
TRBV6-5,TRBJ1-1,14,CASRETGGPTEAFF
TRBV12-3/TRBV12-4,TRBJ1-1,13,CASTQDPNTEAFF
TRBV9,TRBJ1-1,15,CASSDPQGLNTEAFF
TRBV7-3,TRBJ2-3,14,CASSLGTPTDTQYF
TRBV19,TRBJ1-6,15,CATKSEGPGISPLHF
TRBV2,TRBJ1-4,15,CASSPRDIPREKLFF
TRBV12-2,TRBJ1-1,20,CASRHPRGGVDLDWCTEAFF
TRBV15,TRBJ1-1,14,CATSSDRSNTEAFF